The text below deals with one T cell receptor beta chain. Random-hexamer reverse transcription was applied to 0.5 to 1 ug RNA. TCRdb itself ran the immunoSEQ multiplex PCR reads through MiXCR, one entry per CDR3 protein. The data show about 250,000 distinct CDR3 sequences, 93% seen once. This specimen comes from a study of CD8 T cells in Susac syndrome. The CDR3 is 14 residues long. V was pared by 4 bases and J by 5 bases, with 8 bases of the junction left unmatched. Germline assignment: CDR1 DFQATT and CDR2 SNEGSKA (reference sequence). The sequence was obtained from a human donor with multiple sclerosis. This chain connects TRBV20-1 to TRBJ2-5; 9 bases map to TRBD2. Sequencing was performed on CD4+ T cells from PBMCs. The CDR3 spells CSAMETREGETQYF. The CDR3 DNA reads TGCAGTGCTATGGAAACGCGGGAGGGGGAGACCCAGTACTTC.